Listed here are 24 T cell receptor beta chains from one sample, sequenced in a study of graft-versus-host responses after intestinal transplantation. Assay: immunoSEQ multiplex PCR; the TCRdb copy retains only in-frame clones and omits some. The sample includes some 26,000 clones, approximately 94% seen only once; the top ten take about 0.56%. The sequencing here drew on PBMCs, taken 156 days after intestinal transplant. Every receptor here comes from a human patient who received an intestinal transplant, so some T cells may come from the graft donor.

The chain recombines TRBV5-4 with TRBJ1-5, with D unresolved. Germline CDR1 and CDR2: SGHNT and YYREEE (reference sequence). Trimming shortened V by 0 bases and J by 0 bases, and 4 bases separated the two germline ends. CDR3 length: 14 residues. This CDR3 is CASSLAGSNQPQHF. The CDR3 bases are TGTGCCAGCAGCTTGGCGGGTAGCAATCAGCCCCAGCATTTT.

CDR3 nucleotides: TGTGCCAGTAGTCGGGACAGCCGCGGCAATCAGCCCCAGCATTTT. Protein: CASSRDSRGNQPQHF. The J gene is TRBJ1-5, the V gene TRBV19; TRBD1 matches at 7 bases. V dropped 5 bases and J dropped 2; count of bases not matched to a gene: 6. The CDR3 loop spans 15 amino acids. Germline V gene sequence: CDR1 LNHDA, CDR2 SQIVND (reference sequence).

The chain recombines TRBV19 with TRBJ2-2; D not certain. The CDR3 sequence is 14 residues long. Germline CDR1 and CDR2: LNHDA and SQIVND (reference sequence). V was trimmed by 2 bases and J by 5 bases, leaving 9 bases between them. CDR3 region: CASSIFAGTGELFF. CDR3 sequence (DNA): TGTGCCAGTAGTATATTTGCCGGGACCGGGGAGCTGTTTTTT.

The chain is built from TRBV11-2 and TRBJ2-7, with 10 nucleotides matching TRBD1. V was clipped by 0 bases and J by 6 bases; unmatched bases: 14. The length of the CDR3 is 18 residues. CDR1 and CDR2 from the germline V gene are SGHAT and FQNNGV. CDR3 protein: CASSLDRDFRDRGGEQYF. For the CDR3, the DNA is TGTGCCAGCAGCTTAGATCGGGATTTCCGGGACAGGGGCGGCGAGCAGTACTTC.

V gene TRBV7-9 combines with J gene TRBJ2-5; no firm D call. Germline V lookup: CDR1 SEHNR, CDR2 FQNEAQ (reference sequence). The CDR3 covers 13 residues. The ends were cut back, 8 bases at V and 2 bases at J, with 12 bases in the middle. CDR3 bases: TGTGCCAGCCTGACAACCCAACAAGAGACCCAGTACTTC. Translated: CASLTTQQETQYF.

The gene calls are TRBV11-2 and TRBJ2-7; D gene uncertain. V lost 2 bases and J 5 bases, leaving 4 bases between the germline ends. CDR3 size: 11 residues. Germline lookup yields CDR1 SGHAT and CDR2 FQNNGV. The CDR3 region is CASSLLNEQYF. The CDR3 DNA follows: TGTGCCAGCAGCTTATTAAACGAGCAGTACTTC. Full variable domain (remainder filled in from reference TRBV11-2 and TRBJ2-7): EAGVAQSPRYKIIEKRQSVAFWCNPISGHATLYWYQQILGQGPKLLIQFQNNGVVDDSQLPKDRFSAERLKGVDSTLKIQPAKLEDSAVYLCASSLLNEQYFGPGTRLTVT.

The chain is built from TRBV2 and TRBJ2-3; no reliable D call. V shed 9 bases and J shed 5 bases, with 9 bases lying between them. Germline CDR1 SNHLY, CDR2 FYNNEI. The CDR3 sequence is 11 residues long. CDR3 residues: CASGREDTQYF. For the CDR3, the DNA is TGTGCCAGTGGGCGAGAAGATACGCAGTATTTT.

The chain recombines TRBV9 with TRBJ1-4, with D tentatively TRBD1 (6 bases). Trimming stripped 3 bases from V and 8 bases from J, with 11 bases between. Germline V gives CDR1 SGDLS, CDR2 YYNGEE. This CDR3 contains 13 residues. The CDR3 coding sequence is TGTGCCAGCAGCGCAGGGGTTTCCGAAAAACTGTTTTTT. Translating gives CASSAGVSEKLFF. The full variable domain, with the rest looked up from reference TRBV9 and TRBJ1-4, is DSGVTQTPKHLITATGQRVTLRCSPRSGDLSVYWYQQSLDQGLQFLIQYYNGEERAKGNILERFSAQQFPDLHSELNLSSLELGDSALYFCASSAGVSEKLFFGSGTQLSVL.

A few counts support this clone. The same CDR3 is also encoded by other DNA sequences in this sample. The chain recombines TRBV6-5 with TRBJ1-5; 7 bases line up with TRBD1. Germline CDR1 is MNHEY and CDR2 is SVGAGI. The CDR3 runs to 13 residues. With 5 bases clipped from V and 6 bases from J, the junction kept 4 bases outside the gene matches. CDR3 loop: CASSLSGGQPQHF. The CDR3 DNA sequence: TGTGCCAGCAGTCTTTCAGGGGGTCAGCCCCAGCATTTT.

The chain combines TRBV4-2 with TRBJ2-3, with unresolved D. This CDR3 is 12 amino acids long. CDR1 is LGHNA, CDR2 YNFKEQ, per germline. V gave up 5 bases and J gave up 1 base, with 4 bases separating them. The CDR3, as DNA: TGTGCCAGCAGCTTTGGCACAGATACGCAGTATTTT. It encodes CASSFGTDTQYF.

Of note for this clone: The junction differs from germline at one of its ends, possibly a read error. The chain uses TRBV4-2 and TRBJ1-2; 10 nucleotides align to TRBD1. Germline-derived CDR1 and CDR2 are LGHNA and YNFKEQ. The CDR3 totals 14 residues. The CDR3: CASSHSQSKPGQGF. The CDR3 DNA is TGTGCCAGCAGCCACAGTCAAAGTAAACCGGGACAGGGGTTT.

The J gene is TRBJ2-7, the V gene TRBV11-2; TRBD2 might be the D (5 bases). There are 14 residues in the CDR3. In germline, CDR1 is SGHAT, CDR2 FQNNGV. The V gene lost 5 bases and the J gene lost 3 bases, with 14 bases spanning the gap. CDR3: CASSLGLSHYEQYF. CDR3 nucleotide sequence: TGTGCCAGCAGCCTCGGACTGAGTCACTACGAGCAGTACTTC.

The CDR3 nucleotides read TGCGCCAGCAGCTTGCTACCAGGGCCCAACGAGCAGTACTTC. Amino acid sequence: CASSLLPGPNEQYF. This chain links TRBV5-1 with TRBJ2-7; perhaps TRBD1 as D (5 bases). This CDR3 region has 14 residues. The germline gives CDR1 SGHRS, CDR2 YFSETQ. V lost 1 base to trimming and J lost 5 bases, with 13 bases between them.

The CDR3 region is CASSGTGGTEAFF. As DNA, the CDR3 is TGTGCCAGCAGCGGGACAGGGGGCACTGAAGCTTTCTTT. The chain couples TRBV9 to TRBJ1-1; 10 nucleotides agree with TRBD1. J was trimmed by 4 bases and V by 3 bases; bases with no gene match: 0. Germline V gives CDR1 SGDLS, CDR2 YYNGEE. This CDR3 spans 13 amino acids.

This chain uses TRBV7-9 with TRBJ2-7; D remains unclear. Germline V gene lookup returns CDR1 SEHNR and CDR2 FQNEAQ (reference sequence). Trimming stripped 2 bases from V and 2 bases from J, with 13 bases between. CDR3 size: 15 residues. In DNA form, the CDR3 reads TGTGCCAGCAGCTTAAATTTAGGCAGAACCTACGAGCAGTACTTC. Its protein product is CASSLNLGRTYEQYF.

CDR3 nucleotide sequence: TGTGCCAGCAGTATCGGAGGAGACAACGAGCAGTACTTC. Translation gives CASSIGGDNEQYF. This chain connects TRBV25-1 to TRBJ2-7; possible D gene TRBD2, 5 bases. Germline CDR1 and CDR2: MGHDK and SYGVNS. Trimming removed 5 bases at V and 5 bases at J, with 13 bases between. The CDR3 is 13 amino acids.

This clone was picked up one time. This sequence joins TRBV7-9 and TRBJ2-5; the match to TRBD2 covers 9 bases. This CDR3 has 16 residues. J gave up 1 base and V 1 base, and 4 bases lay outside the gene matches. Looked up from germline, CDR1 is SEHNR and CDR2 is FQNEAQ (reference sequence). CDR3 residues: CASSLDLAGFQETQYF. The DNA of the CDR3 is TGTGCCAGCAGCTTAGATCTAGCGGGGTTCCAAGAGACCCAGTACTTC.

The rearrangement uses TRBV4-2 and TRBJ2-2; TRBD2 might be the D (7 bases). Trimming shortened V by 0 bases and J by 4 bases, and 18 bases separated the two germline ends. Germline CDR1 is LGHNA and CDR2 is YNFKEQ. The CDR3 has 18 residues. The CDR3 loop is CASSQEGAGVGPTGELFF. The CDR3 region has the DNA TGTGCCAGCAGCCAAGAGGGGGCGGGAGTGGGGCCCACCGGGGAGCTGTTTTTT.

Here the CDR3 reads CASSLGASWEQFF. CDR3 DNA sequence: TGTGCCAGCAGCTTGGGTGCATCCTGGGAGCAGTTCTTC. The V and J genes are TRBV7-8 and TRBJ2-1, with D unclear. V was shortened by 3 bases and J by 10 bases, with 13 bases between the two germline ends. The germline V gene has CDR1 SGHVS and CDR2 FQNEAQ. The CDR3 has 13 amino acids. Combining the CDR3 with reference TRBV7-8 and TRBJ2-1 gives the whole variable domain GAGVSQSPRYKVAKRGQDVALRCDPISGHVSLFWYQQALGQGPEFLTYFQNEAQLDKSGLPSDRFFAERPEGSVSTLKIQRTQQEDSAVYLCASSLGASWEQFFGPGTRLTVL.

The V call is TRBV6-5, the J call TRBJ1-2; D not resolved. Trimming pared 2 bases from V and 7 bases from J, leaving 14 bases between. CDR3 length equals 14 residues. CDR1 and CDR2 from the germline V gene are MNHEY and SVGAGI. CDR3 protein: CASSYDAGSSGYTF. The CDR3 region has the DNA TGTGCCAGCAGTTACGACGCAGGTTCGAGTGGCTACACCTTC.

This chain links TRBV7-9 with TRBJ1-2; 9 bases align to TRBD1. This CDR3 has 14 amino acids. V lost 5 bases and J lost 6; bases outside the gene matches: 7. Germline V CDR1 and CDR2: SEHNR, FQNEAQ (reference sequence). The CDR3 sequence: CASSPTGGGDGYTF. In DNA, the CDR3 is TGTGCCAGCAGCCCAACAGGGGGCGGGGATGGCTACACCTTC.

The chain links TRBV9 to TRBJ2-1, with D perhaps being TRBD1 or TRBD2 (5 bases each). The CDR3 has 17 residues. The germline CDR1 and CDR2 sequences are SGDLS and YYNGEE. Trimming took 0 bases from V and 4 from J, leaving 17 bases between them. The CDR3 DNA is TGTGCCAGCAGCGTAGTTGGGACCACGAGCCGTTACAATGAGCAGTTCTTC. This gives the protein CASSVVGTTSRYNEQFF.

The V call is TRBV4-2, the J call TRBJ1-1, with 8 nucleotides matching TRBD1. In germline, CDR1 is LGHNA, CDR2 YNFKEQ. This CDR3 is built from 14 residues. J gave up 3 bases and V 2 bases, and 2 bases lay outside the gene matches. The CDR3 spells CASSQSGGHTEAFF. CDR3 nucleotide sequence: TGTGCCAGCAGCCAATCAGGGGGCCACACTGAAGCTTTCTTT.

V gene TRBV2 combines with J gene TRBJ2-1; 7 bases align to TRBD2. In germline, CDR1 is SNHLY, CDR2 FYNNEI. The trim removed 1 base at V and 0 bases at J, leaving 3 bases unmatched. This CDR3 is 16 amino acids long. The CDR3 DNA reads TGTGCCAGCAGTGAAGGCGGCGGGAGCTCCTACAATGAGCAGTTCTTC. This translates into CASSEGGGSSYNEQFF.